Below are 27 T cell receptor beta chains sequenced from a single sample in a study of early T cells in non-severe SARS-CoV-2 infection. TCRdb re-analysed the 5' RACE reads in MiXCR, keeping a single row per CDR3 protein. Altogether about 83,000 distinct CDR3 sequences are present, 9% to 15% being singletons, with the ten largest covering under 8%. The specimen sequenced was whole blood. Every receptor here comes from an adult who was a healthcare worker with PCR-confirmed SARS-CoV-2 infection or an uninfected control (not recorded which).

This clonotype is termed medium-sized. This CDR3 is CASSPRRSSGRNNEQFF. For the CDR3, the DNA is TGTGCCAGCAGTCCCCGGAGGTCTAGCGGGAGAAACAATGAGCAGTTCTTC. The chain employs TRBV12-3 or TRBV12-4 and TRBJ2-1; 10 nucleotides align to TRBD2. The CDR3 contains 17 residues. V trimming: 5 bases; J trimming: 5 bases; junction bases outside the gene matches: 12.

The chain employs TRBV5-1 and TRBJ2-1, with 7 nucleotides matching TRBD1. The trim removed 0 bases at V and 2 bases at J, leaving 8 bases unmatched. Germline CDR1 reads SGHRS; CDR2 reads YFSETQ. The CDR3 length is 17 residues. In DNA, the CDR3 is TGCGCCAGCAGCTTGGGGGCCCGGGACAGAACCTACAATGAGCAGTTCTTC. It encodes CASSLGARDRTYNEQFF.

This clonotype was observed once. This chain links TRBV29-1 with TRBJ2-5; 10 positions match TRBD2. Germline V gives CDR1 SQVTM, CDR2 ANQGSEA. V gave up 6 bases and J gave up 3 bases; unmatched junction bases: 7. This CDR3 is 14 amino acids long. The CDR3 protein is CSVLGGLAEETQYF. CDR3 in DNA: TGCAGCGTCCTCGGCGGACTAGCGGAAGAGACCCAGTACTTC.

The sample holds many counts of this clonotype. The CDR3 region is CASSQDFQPTNYGYTF. CDR3 bases: TGTGCCAGCAGCCAAGACTTTCAGCCGACTAACTATGGCTACACCTTC. V and J are TRBV4-2 and TRBJ1-2; D is unclear. The V and J ends lost 0 bases and 0 bases respectively, with 11 bases between them. The germline gives CDR1 LGHNA, CDR2 YNFKEQ. This CDR3 is 16 amino acids long.

The rearrangement links TRBV29-1 to TRBJ2-1, with D possibly TRBD2 on 7 matching bases. The CDR3 runs to 15 residues. Trimming removed 7 bases from V and 0 bases from J, with 16 bases in between. Germline-derived CDR1 and CDR2 are SQVTM and ANQGSEA. The CDR3 coding sequence is TGCAGCGCTGGCGGGGGCGCCAGCTCCTACAATGAGCAGTTCTTC. This translates into CSAGGGASSYNEQFF.

The V call is TRBV7-8, the J call TRBJ1-2; D unresolved. CDR1 is SGHVS, CDR2 FQNEAQ, per germline. CDR3 length equals 15 residues. The V end was cut by 4 bases, the J end by 8 bases, with 20 bases between. The CDR3 DNA reads as TGTGCCAGCAGCTCCAGAATTACCGAGGCGGGCGGCTACACCTTC. Translated, it gives CASSSRITEAGGYTF.

The CDR3 sequence is CASSQVYEKLFF. The DNA for the CDR3 is TGTGCCAGCAGCCAAGTATATGAAAAACTGTTTTTT. This rearrangement joins TRBV3-1 to TRBJ1-4; D is unclear. CDR3 length: 12 residues. The V and J ends lost 1 base and 6 bases respectively, with 3 bases between them. In germline, CDR1 is LGHDT, CDR2 YNNKEL (reference sequence).

This clonotype was seen a few times. The gene calls are TRBV11-2 and TRBJ2-3; no clear D. V shed 3 bases and J shed 2 bases, with 12 bases lying between them. The CDR3 runs to 15 residues. Germline V lookup: CDR1 SGHAT, CDR2 FQNNGV. CDR3 in amino acids: CASSFNRNPTDTQYF. The CDR3 DNA sequence: TGTGCCAGCAGCTTTAATAGAAACCCCACAGATACGCAGTATTTT.

Notes on this clonotype: The junction departs from the called germline gene at one end, perhaps through a read error. The rearrangement links TRBV7-7 to TRBJ2-1; D gene unclear. CDR1 is SSHAT and CDR2 is FNYEAQ in the germline V gene (reference sequence). This CDR3 region has 17 residues. The CDR3 DNA reads as TGTGCTAGCAGCTTAGATAGGTACGGAAGCTCCTACAATGAGCAGTTCTTC. It codes for CASSLDRYGSSYNEQFF.

V gene TRBV7-3 combines with J gene TRBJ1-5; D call uncertain. V lost 6 bases to trimming and J lost 3 bases, with 12 bases between them. The V gene's germline CDR1 is SGHTA and CDR2 FQGTGA. The CDR3 sequence is 14 residues long. CDR3: CASREGGSNQPQHF. CDR3 coding DNA: TGTGCCAGCAGGGAGGGAGGCTCCAATCAGCCCCAGCATTTT.

This clonotype was found many times. The V and J genes are TRBV5-6 and TRBJ1-1; no clear D gene. Trimming cost V 1 base and J 6 bases, with 16 bases left between them. CDR3 length equals 15 residues. In germline, CDR1 is SGHDT, CDR2 YYEEEE. The CDR3 sequence: CASSLMEGLRPEAFF. DNA for the CDR3: TGTGCCAGCAGCTTGATGGAGGGTCTAAGACCTGAAGCTTTCTTT.

This clonotype was found a few times. The genes are TRBV3-1 and TRBJ2-3, with TRBD2 matching over 9 bases. The CDR3 runs 15 residues. V shed 4 bases and J 4 bases; nucleotides not matched to a gene: 6. Germline V lookup: CDR1 LGHDT, CDR2 YNNKEL (reference sequence). The CDR3 bases are TGTGCCAGCAGCCGACGGACTAGCGAGGCAGATACGCAGTATTTT. Translated, it gives CASSRRTSEADTQYF.

The J gene is TRBJ2-2, the V gene TRBV7-2, with D unclear. Germline assignment: CDR1 SGHTA and CDR2 FQGNSA. The CDR3 spans 13 residues. Trimming removed 5 bases at V and 5 bases at J, with 9 bases between. The chain's CDR3 is CASSRIGTGELFF. Here the CDR3 DNA reads TGTGCCAGCAGCCGAATTGGGACCGGGGAGCTGTTTTTT.

This clonotype occurred a few times. V usage is TRBV6-6 and J usage is TRBJ2-3; D is undetermined. Germline loops: CDR1 MNHNY, CDR2 SVGAGI (reference sequence). CDR3 length: 14 amino acids. Trimming pared 6 bases from V and 5 bases from J, leaving 15 bases between. This chain's CDR3 is CASRPAREEDTQYF. DNA for the CDR3: TGTGCCAGCAGACCAGCGCGAGAGGAAGATACGCAGTATTTT.

This clonotype was seen a handful of times. The CDR3 DNA sequence: TGCGCCAGCAGTTATCAGGGGGCGCGCGAGCAGTACTTC. Its protein is CASSYQGAREQYF. The rearrangement links TRBV10-2 to TRBJ2-7; 8 positions match TRBD1. The J segment lost 6 bases and the V segment lost 5 bases, leaving 6 bases of the junction unmatched. The germline V gene has CDR1 WSHSY and CDR2 SAAADI. The CDR3 has 13 residues.

V usage is TRBV6-2 or TRBV6-3 and J usage is TRBJ2-7; 7 bases agree with TRBD1. Per germline, CDR1 MNHEY and CDR2 SVGEGT. V trimming: 5 bases; J trimming: 5 bases; junction bases outside the gene matches: 9. This CDR3 comprises 14 residues. The CDR3 sequence: CASSGKTGDNEQYF. CDR3 bases: TGTGCCAGCAGTGGGAAAACAGGGGACAACGAGCAGTACTTC.

This clonotype was picked up a small number of times. This rearrangement joins TRBV4-1 to TRBJ2-7, with 12 nucleotides matching TRBD2. The CDR3 loop spans 16 amino acids. Germline V gene lookup returns CDR1 MGHRA and CDR2 YSYEKL. The J segment lost 7 bases and the V segment lost 3 bases, leaving 10 bases of the junction unmatched. CDR3 DNA sequence: TGCGCCAGCAGCCACCACAGACTAGCGGGAGCAGGAGAGCAGTACTTC. Protein sequence: CASSHHRLAGAGEQYF.

This clonotype was picked up a small number of times. CDR3 nucleotides: TGTGCCAGCAGCTCCGGGACATACTCCTACGAGCAGTACTTC. Translated: CASSSGTYSYEQYF. This chain connects TRBV7-2 to TRBJ2-7, with D possibly TRBD1 on 6 matching bases. CDR1 SGHTA and CDR2 FQGNSA come from the germline V gene. Trimming shortened V by 4 bases and J by 0 bases, and 10 bases separated the two germline ends. The CDR3 is 14 residues long.

There are a few counts of this clonotype. The chain links TRBV20-1 to TRBJ1-2; maybe TRBD1 (5 bases). Trimming took 1 base from V and 8 from J, leaving 14 bases between them. CDR1 and CDR2 (germline): DFQATT, SNEGSKA (reference sequence). CDR3 size: 13 residues. The CDR3 coding sequence is TGCAGTGCTAGAGGGGAGGCTCAGGGCGGCTACACCTTC. This gives the protein CSARGEAQGGYTF.

The chain employs TRBV25-1 and TRBJ1-4, with D possibly TRBD1 on 5 matching bases. This CDR3 region has 16 residues. The germline gives CDR1 MGHDK, CDR2 SYGVNS. The V end lost 2 bases, the J end lost 7 bases, and 17 bases lay between the germline ends. As DNA, the CDR3 is TGTGCCAGCAGTGAAACCCACCCAGGGTCGGGTGAAAAACTGTTTTTT. It is translated as CASSETHPGSGEKLFF.

Ten or more counts support this clonotype. This chain links TRBV4-2 with TRBJ2-6; 8 bases match TRBD1. The CDR3 contains 21 residues. V trimming: 0 bases; J trimming: 0 bases; junction bases outside the gene matches: 13. Germline V gene data show CDR1 as LGHNA and CDR2 as YNFKEQ. The CDR3 region is CASSQDPDGRGRSSGANVLTF. CDR3 bases: TGTGCCAGCAGCCAAGATCCCGACGGCAGGGGGCGAAGCTCTGGGGCCAACGTCCTGACTTTC.

This clonotype turned up a few times. Here the CDR3 DNA reads TGTGCCAGCAGCTTACGGGCAGCCTATGGCTACACCTTC. Protein product: CASSLRAAYGYTF. The chain combines TRBV11-1 with TRBJ1-2; no definite D call. This CDR3 is built from 13 residues. Trimming removed 2 bases from V and 4 bases from J, with 8 bases in between. Looked up from germline, CDR1 is SGHAT and CDR2 is FQDESV (reference sequence). The full variable domain, its missing parts supplied by reference TRBV11-1 and TRBJ1-2, is EAEVAQSPRYKITEKSQAVAFWCDPISGHATLYWYRQILGQGPELLVQFQDESVVDDSQLPKDRFSAERLKGVDSTLKIQPAELGDSAMYLCASSLRAAYGYTFGSGTRLTVV.

This clonotype appeared a few times. One junction end does not reproduce the germline sequence, and a read error may be involved. This rearrangement joins TRBV20-1 to TRBJ1-5; unclear D gene. Germline loops: CDR1 DFQATT, CDR2 SNEGSKA (reference sequence). This CDR3 has 13 residues. CDR3: CSARTAGPKLPFF. CDR3 sequence (DNA): TGCAGTGCTAGGACGGCCGGACCAAAACTCCCCTTTTTT.

This clonotype was observed many times. V usage is TRBV2 and J usage is TRBJ2-4; TRBD2 matches 9 bases. In germline, CDR1 is SNHLY, CDR2 FYNNEI. V was pared by 3 bases and J by 1 base, with 4 bases of the junction left unmatched. CDR3 size: 16 residues. Written as DNA, the CDR3 is TGTGCCAGCAGTGAGAGAGCGGGAGGTGCCAAAAACATTCAGTACTTC. Translating gives CASSERAGGAKNIQYF.

This chain links TRBV6-2 or TRBV6-3 with TRBJ2-1; D gene ambiguous. The CDR3 consists of 13 residues. Germline CDR1 is MNHEY and CDR2 is SVGEGT. The ends were cut back, 7 bases at V and 7 bases at J, with 14 bases in the middle. CDR3: CASTDPGANEQFF. CDR3 DNA sequence: TGTGCCAGCACCGACCCCGGAGCGAATGAGCAGTTCTTC.

The chain combines TRBV7-8 with TRBJ2-3; 9 bases are shared with TRBD2. The length of the CDR3 is 19 residues. The germline CDR1 and CDR2 sequences are SGHVS and FQNEAQ. V shed 0 bases, J shed 3 bases, and the junction held 13 bases outside the gene matches. In DNA, the CDR3 is TGTGCCAGCAGCTTAGCCGTGCGGGAGGGGAGAGGTCCGACAGATACGCAGTATTTT. Its protein product is CASSLAVREGRGPTDTQYF.

V is TRBV5-1 and J is TRBJ1-5; D unclear. Trimming left V 0 bases short and J 3 bases short, with 7 bases between. The CDR3 sequence is 14 residues long. The germline V gene encodes CDR1 SGHRS and CDR2 YFSETQ. The CDR3 bases are TGCGCCAGCAGCTTGGAAGGTAACAATCAGCCCCAGCATTTT. Its protein is CASSLEGNNQPQHF.